Reported below is one TCR beta chain. Authors' analysis steps: Reference gene primer amplification in the assay estimated nucleated cell counts. Method: immunoSEQ multiplex PCR; TCRdb's copy keeps in-frame clones and lacks some. V and J calls and clone size are as listed in that table; D and trimming were resolved from the DNA. Altogether about 270,000 clones are present, approximately 90% being singletons, with the ten largest covering over 4%. This record belongs to a study of blood T cell repertoires in COVID-19. From germline, CDR1 is SQVTM and CDR2 ANQGSEA. V gave up 5 bases and J gave up 0 bases, with 11 bases separating them. CDR3 size: 14 residues. Participants were aged roughly 18 to 95 years, lived in under 30 US areas, and enrolled virtually. Membership in each cohort depended on participant-reported clinical history.

The clonotype was recovered from a woman between 25 and 40 years old with acute COVID-19. The sequenced sample consisted of PBMCs or T cells enriched from blood (not recorded which). This chain uses TRBV29-1 with TRBJ2-1, with a possible D match to TRBD2 (5 bases). The CDR3 spells CSVQLAASYNEQFF. The CDR3 DNA is TGCAGCGTTCAGCTAGCTGCCTCCTACAATGAGCAGTTCTTC.